This T cell receptor (beta chain) was recorded in a study of cytomegalovirus exposure and HLA in healthy donors. The PCR was carried out with 60 Vbeta primers and 13 Jbeta primers. Sequencing used immunoSEQ multiplex PCR; TCRdb keeps in-frame clones, though not all of them. The sample has approximately 140,000 clones; under 75% are singletons. About this clone itself: Its antigen is unidentified.

The study, taken as a whole, reports: A later analysis showed TCR association rates differing by HLA locus, peaking at DRB1 and lowest at HLA-C. Several of the most significant clusters appeared, in a later analysis, to be linked to common viral pathogens. In most subjects, TCR beta sequences reportedly gave accurate predictions of HLA-A and HLA-B alleles.

The sequencing sample was made of PBMCs. The receptor's source is a woman aged 60-75 years in good health and CMV-seropositive.

The CDR3 spells CASSLDREDEQFF. The CDR3 DNA reads TGTGCCAGCAGCTTGGACAGGGAAGATGAGCAGTTCTTC. The chain employs TRBV28 and TRBJ2-1; 8 bases agree with TRBD1. Unmatched junction bases numbered 6, after V lost 6 bases and J lost 8 bases. The CDR3 consists of 13 residues. From germline, CDR1 is MDHEN and CDR2 SYDVKM.